A selection of T cell receptor beta chains follows, all from one sample in a study of blood T cell repertoires in COVID-19. The assay was immunoSEQ multiplex PCR, and TCRdb's table has in-frame clones only and misses some. Seen here are over 200,000 clones, about 79% observed once, and the top ten hold approximately 2%. Sequencing used peripheral blood. The receptors come from a middle-aged man who had recovered from COVID-19. Each CDR3 is given with its conserved first and last residue. D genes are given only for firm matches.

TRBD2	TRBV20-1	TRBJ2-2	TGCAGTGCTAGTGGCCTAGCGGAGGGCCGGAACACCGGGGAGCTGTTTTTT	CSASGLAEGRNTGELFF
-	TRBV15	TRBJ1-2	TGTGCCACCAGCAGAGACAGGGCATCCGGCTACACCTTC	CATSRDRASGYTF
-	TRBV7-2	TRBJ1-1	TGTGCCAGCAGCGCGCCAGGGGCCGCGAACACTGAAGCTTTCTTT	CASSAPGAANTEAFF
-	TRBV18	TRBJ1-3	TGTGCCAGCTCACCTGGGACAACCTCTGGAAACACCATATATTTT	CASSPGTTSGNTIYF
TRBD1	TRBV5-6	TRBJ1-6	TGTGCCAGCAGCTTGGCTCAGGGGGTCGGTTCACCCCTCCACTTT	CASSLAQGVGSPLHF
-	TRBV11-2	TRBJ2-3	TGTGCCAGCAGCTCCTTCGCATTAGGGGCCGAAACAGATACGCAGTATTTT	CASSSFALGAETDTQYF
-	TRBV11-3	TRBJ1-1	TGTGCCAGCAGCTTAGTGGCCGCGAACACTGAAGCTTTCTTT	CASSLVAANTEAFF
TRBD1	TRBV6-5	TRBJ1-6	TGTGCCAGCAGCCTCGGACAGGGGGCGTATTCACCCCTCCACTTT	CASSLGQGAYSPLHF
-	TRBV5-4	TRBJ2-7	TGTGCCAGCAGCTTGGCCACGGGTGCCCTCTTCTCCTACGAGCAGTACTTC	CASSLATGALFSYEQYF
TRBD1	TRBV6-5	TRBJ2-7	TGTGCCAGCAGTCCCCTGACAGGGGGAGAGCAGTACTTC	CASSPLTGGEQYF
-	TRBV5-5	TRBJ1-4	TGTGCCAGCAGCTGGGGAGGTAATGAAAAACTGTTTTTT	CASSWGGNEKLFF
TRBD2	TRBV6-6	TRBJ2-1	TGTGCCAGCAGTCTACACCGACAGGGGGGACTACTAGCGGGAGGCCGCCAGTCCTATAATGAGCAGTTCTTC	CASSLHRQGGLLAGGRQSYNEQFF
-	TRBV21-1	TRBJ2-3	TGTGCCAGCAGCAAAGGACAGAGCCACGATACGCAGTATTTT	CASSKGQSHDTQYF
TRBD2	TRBV30	TRBJ2-7	TGTGCCTGGAGTCCTGAGACGGGACTAGCGGGTTACGAGCAGTACTTC	CAWSPETGLAGYEQYF
-	TRBV5-1	TRBJ2-5	TGCGCCAGCAGCTTGGGACAAATGTACCAAGAGACCCAGTACTTC	CASSLGQMYQETQYF